The T cell receptor beta chain described here comes from a study of blood T cell repertoires in COVID-19 (dated by TCRdb to the early 2020s). Context from the whole study: Collaborator samples came from the United States, Italy and Spain and covered acute and convalescent phases of COVID-19. Where available, HLA class I and class II types were taken from metadata supplied by the sample provider and were not determined by assay-based typing. The dataset comprised deeply sampled blood TCRbeta repertoires from subjects exposed to, actively infected with, or recovered from COVID-19. Samples came from the ongoing ImmuneRACE study (first 160 participants) plus 1,254 subjects from 6 global collaborators. A de-identified subject ID, COVID-19 status, age in years and sex were almost always included in the sample metadata. The repertoires were made available in a free public database intended to serve as a resource for research on the immune response to SARS-CoV-2. The prospective study material was composed of cDNA or gDNA derived from T cells, B-cell-depleted T cells, or PBMCs.

Collaborating institutions collected whole blood in K2EDTA tubes following their own protocols. For TCRbeta analysis, collaborator samples were shipped as frozen whole blood, as isolated PBMCs, or as DNA extracted from either sample type. Its CDR3 holds 11 amino acids, cysteine through phenylalanine. The sequence is cut down to CDR3 DNA, 33 bases in frame from base 1. The germline V gene (reference sequence) provides CDR1 SEHNR and CDR2 FQNEAQ. The junction shows trimming of 8 bases on V and 6 bases on J, plus 9 bases between the germline ends. Overall study results and their limits: Clinical and demographic metadata were provided uncurated, with the amount varying by source and participant.

TCRbeta CDR3 regions were amplified from genomic DNA by means of the immunoSEQ Assay, a bias-controlled multiplex PCR. The authors' analysis ran thus. The number of nucleated cells in each sample was estimated by amplification of reference gene primers within the assay. To quantify the absolute abundance of each unique TCRbeta CDR3 rearrangement, sequence reads were collapsed and filtered. For each sample, productive Simpson clonality was calculated as the square root of Simpson's diversity index over productive rearrangements. The source is immuneACCESS, and TCRdb retained only in-frame sequences with V and J called. Part of the clones is not carried over; for the studies checked, unresolved V genes explain less than half of this, and the remainder is unexplained. V, J and clone size were drawn from that table, and D and trimming were deduced from the DNA. The sample table contains 130,000 or so clones; only one count was recorded for almost 70% of them. The ten largest clones add up to over 1.5% of the sample.

As regards this clone: The antigen it binds to is not known. Qualities for individual bases were not recorded, and no much larger clone is one base off.

Sequencing input: peripheral blood. The receptor chain draws on TRBV7-9 and TRBJ2-3; the D gene is not confidently resolved. This sequence was found in a woman in her seventies with acute or convalescent COVID-19. The DNA sequence is TGTGCCAGCGCTACGAGGGATACGCAGTATTTT. Translation gives CASATRDTQYF.